Presented here are 6 T cell receptor beta chains from one specimen sequenced in a study of shared clonotypes between healthy human individuals. Some clones are missing from TCRdb's copy, which holds only in-frame ones; the method was immunoSEQ multiplex PCR. The sample yields some 2.3 million clones, about 92% seen once. The specimen sequenced was naive CD4+ T cells from PBMCs. Sample subset: CD45RA+ positively selected. The receptors were sampled from a man younger than 35 in good health. Some clones in this sample may be carry-over from other donors' samples.

The chain couples TRBV7-2 to TRBJ2-1; D is unresolved. From germline, CDR1 is SGHTA and CDR2 FQGNSA. This CDR3 contains 15 residues. V was cut by 5 bases and J by 4 bases, with 15 bases left in between. DNA of the CDR3: TGTGCCAGCAGCGCCCGCGAAGGGAAGTACAATGAGCAGTTCTTC. Translated, it gives CASSAREGKYNEQFF.

Worth noting for this clone: Other DNA sequences in the same sample also yield this CDR3. J is TRBJ2-7 and V is TRBV5-1; D is undetermined. This CDR3 region has 13 residues. Germline-derived CDR1 and CDR2 are SGHRS and YFSETQ. Deletions cut 4 bases from V and 5 bases from J, with 13 bases between. The CDR3 reads CASSLGSGDEQYF. The CDR3 region has the DNA TGCGCCAGCAGCCTGGGATCCGGAGACGAGCAGTACTTC.

The V and J genes are TRBV5-1 and TRBJ2-7; no firm D call. Germline V gives CDR1 SGHRS, CDR2 YFSETQ. V was pared by 4 bases and J by 1 base, with 12 bases between. This CDR3 comprises 14 residues. This CDR3 is CASSPRALSYEQYF. In DNA, the CDR3 is TGCGCCAGCAGCCCCCGGGCGTTATCCTACGAGCAGTACTTC.

This clone has a handful of counts. CDR3 protein: CASSGRTGDGYGYTF. As DNA, the CDR3 is TGTGCCAGCAGCGGGAGGACAGGGGATGGCTATGGCTACACCTTC. This chain uses TRBV9 with TRBJ1-2; 9 bases are shared with TRBD1. The germline V gene has CDR1 SGDLS and CDR2 YYNGEE. V gave up 3 bases and J gave up 4 bases; unmatched junction bases: 7. The CDR3 consists of 15 residues.

This sequence joins TRBV7-2 and TRBJ2-2, with D perhaps matching TRBD2 (6 bases). Trimming took 6 bases from V and 6 from J, leaving 14 bases between them. This CDR3 region has 14 residues. Per the germline V gene, CDR1 is SGHTA and CDR2 is FQGNSA. CDR3 sequence reads: CASSPLAGPGELFF. In DNA form, the CDR3 reads TGTGCCAGCAGTCCACTAGCTGGACCCGGGGAGCTGTTTTTT.

The chain employs TRBV4-1 and TRBJ2-7; 11 nucleotides match TRBD1. This CDR3 contains 17 residues. J was trimmed by 2 bases and V by 4 bases; bases with no gene match: 10. Germline CDR1 is MGHRA and CDR2 is YSYEKL. CDR3 DNA: TGCGCCAGCAGCCCCCAACGAGGGACAGGGGGGCCCTACGAGCAGTACTTC. Amino acid sequence: CASSPQRGTGGPYEQYF.